The clone carrying this T cell receptor beta chain showed up just a few times. As yet, its antigen is unknown. For sequencing, patients were chosen who had shown expansion of CD8+CD57+ cells by flow cytometry. Severe acquired aplastic anemia was diagnosed in all patients. All patients were therapy-naive when blood was sampled. The data stem from a study of CD8+CD57+ T cells in acquired aplastic anemia. Regarding the study as a whole: Overlapping CD8+ CDR3 repertoires of patients and controls contained some 27 shared sequences. Simpson's diversity of CD8+ cells was not significantly different in patients compared with controls.

Germline trimming cut 10 bases from V and 7 bases from J; bases unmatched to any gene: 14. The CDR3 spans 15 residues. Germline-derived CDR1 and CDR2 are SGHVS and FQNEAQ. Template material for TCR beta VDJ and CDR3 profiling consisted of genomic DNA. TCRdb re-called the reads through MiXCR, storing one row per CDR3 protein. The sample includes over 150,000 distinct CDR3 sequences, 48% of them seen just once. The rearrangement uses TRBV7-8 and TRBJ1-5; 9 nucleotides agree with TRBD1. The TCR sequence derives from a human donor with aplastic anemia. The sample was sorted CD4+, CD8+, or CD8+CD57+ T cells (not recorded which) from PBMCs. CDR3 sequence (DNA): TGTGCCACCACCCGGGACAGGGTACCGGGGCAGCCCCAGCATTTT. Protein: CATTRDRVPGQPQHF.